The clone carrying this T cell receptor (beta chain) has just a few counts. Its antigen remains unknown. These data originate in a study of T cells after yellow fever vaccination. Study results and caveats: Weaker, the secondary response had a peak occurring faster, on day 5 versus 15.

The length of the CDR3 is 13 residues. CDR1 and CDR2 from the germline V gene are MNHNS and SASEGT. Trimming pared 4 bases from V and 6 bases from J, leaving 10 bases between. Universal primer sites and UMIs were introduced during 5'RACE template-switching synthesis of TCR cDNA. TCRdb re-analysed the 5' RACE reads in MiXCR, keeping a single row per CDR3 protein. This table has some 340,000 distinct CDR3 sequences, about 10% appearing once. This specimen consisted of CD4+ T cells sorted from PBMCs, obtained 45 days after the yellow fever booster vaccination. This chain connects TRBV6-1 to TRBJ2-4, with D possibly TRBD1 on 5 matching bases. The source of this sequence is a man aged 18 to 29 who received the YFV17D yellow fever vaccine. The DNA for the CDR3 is TGTGCCAGCAGTGGGGGTGACAGAAACATTCAGTACTTC. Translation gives CASSGGDRNIQYF.